The rows below give T cell receptor beta chains drawn from one sample of a study of cytomegalovirus exposure and HLA in healthy donors. Clones were sequenced by immunoSEQ multiplex PCR, and TCRdb holds only the in-frame ones, with some missing. This table holds about 120,000 clones, about 71% found once. Sequencing was done on a sample of PBMCs. All receptors derive from a woman aged 45-60 years in good health and CMV-seronegative. Both conserved end residues are part of each CDR3. The D gene is left open where the match is weak. Size tells how often a clone was seen (once, few, many) or the class of an expanded clone, and some rows leave it out.

j_call	v_call	d_call	clone_size	cdr3_aa	cdr3_nt
TRBJ2-4	TRBV19	.	.	CASSIEAGNIQYF	TGTGCCAGTAGTATAGAGGCGGGAAACATTCAGTACTTC
TRBJ2-2	TRBV4-3	.	.	CASSQDGGLSVTGELFF	TGCGCCAGCAGCCAAGATGGAGGCCTAAGCGTAACCGGGGAGCTGTTTTTT
TRBJ1-3	TRBV9	.	.	CASSYNTGNTIYF	TGTGCCAGCAGCTATAATACTGGAAACACCATATATTTT
TRBJ2-7	TRBV11-2	.	.	CASSLDSTGSYEQYF	TGTGCCAGCAGCTTAGATTCGACAGGCTCCTACGAGCAGTACTTC
TRBJ1-1	TRBV14	.	.	CASSPRVMGNTEAFF	TGTGCCAGCAGCCCCAGGGTCATGGGGAACACTGAAGCTTTCTTT
TRBJ2-5	TRBV7-2	TRBD1	.	CASTYGTGQETQYF	TGTGCCAGCACCTACGGGACAGGGCAAGAGACCCAGTACTTC
TRBJ2-7	TRBV5-5	TRBD1	.	CASNLQGASYEQYF	TGTGCCAGCAACCTACAGGGGGCATCCTACGAGCAGTACTTC
TRBJ1-5	TRBV27	.	.	CASSLSQTTNQPQHF	TGTGCCAGCAGTTTATCGCAGACAACCAATCAGCCCCAGCATTTT
TRBJ2-5	TRBV29-1	TRBD2	.	CSVHGREGQETQYF	TGCAGCGTTCATGGGCGGGAGGGCCAAGAGACCCAGTACTTC
TRBJ2-7	TRBV30	.	.	CAGRVSRGYEQYF	TGTGCCGGCAGGGTTTCGCGAGGCTACGAGCAGTACTTC
TRBJ2-6	TRBV28	.	.	CASSLEGVLPHGANVLTF	TGTGCCAGCAGTTTGGAAGGGGTCCTCCCTCATGGGGCCAACGTCCTGACTTTC
TRBJ2-6	TRBV6-1	.	few	CASSEQGGANVLTF	TGTGCCAGCAGTGAACAGGGTGGGGCCAACGTCCTGACTTTC
TRBJ1-1	TRBV29-1	.	.	CSVEIGLNTEAFF	TGCAGCGTTGAGATCGGGTTGAACACTGAAGCTTTCTTT
TRBJ2-5	TRBV27	.	.	CASSPMAEETQYF	TGTGCCAGCAGCCCCATGGCCGAAGAGACCCAGTACTTC
TRBJ2-1	TRBV7-8	.	.	CASSLVVGNRDNEQFF	TGTGCCAGCAGCTTAGTGGTGGGAAACAGGGACAATGAGCAGTTCTTC
TRBJ2-2	TRBV28	.	few	CASSFRKQGTGELFF	TGTGCCAGCAGTTTTCGGAAACAGGGAACCGGGGAGCTGTTTTTT
TRBJ2-1	TRBV11-1	TRBD2	once	CASSFRLAEQFF	TGTGCCAGCAGCTTTAGACTAGCGGAACAGTTCTTC
TRBJ2-4	TRBV4-3	TRBD2	.	CASSQDRGDIQYF	TGCGCCAGCAGCCAAGATCGGGGGGACATTCAGTACTTC
TRBJ2-3	TRBV7-8	TRBD2	.	CASSLVAQRETQYF	TGTGCCAGCAGCTTAGTCGCCCAGCGGGAGACTCAGTATTTT
TRBJ2-1	TRBV7-6	.	.	CASSEESSYNEQFF	TGTGCCAGCAGTGAGGAAAGCTCCTACAATGAGCAGTTCTTC
TRBJ2-2	TRBV7-9	TRBD1	few	CSSSVTRGQYANTGELFF	TGTTCCAGCAGCGTGACCAGGGGGCAGTACGCGAACACCGGGGAGCTGTTTTTT
TRBJ2-5	TRBV20-1	.	.	CSANYLETQYF	TGCAGTGCCAACTATTTAGAGACCCAGTACTTC
TRBJ2-3	TRBV9	.	.	CASSGGNTDTQYF	TGTGCCAGCAGTGGCGGGAATACAGATACGCAGTATTTT
TRBJ2-7	TRBV28	TRBD1	once	CASSQGTASSYEQYF	TGTGCCAGCAGCCAAGGGACAGCCTCTTCCTACGAGCAGTACTTC
TRBJ1-5	TRBV28	.	.	CASSFGGRHNQPQHF	TGTGCCAGCAGTTTTGGGGGCCGACACAATCAGCCCCAGCATTTT
TRBJ1-2	TRBV19	TRBD1	once	CASRLTGGHGYTF	TGTGCCAGTAGGCTGACAGGGGGCCATGGCTACACCTTC
TRBJ1-5	TRBV7-9	.	.	CSSSLYRTDYSNQPQHF	TGTTCCAGCAGCTTATACCGGACGGACTATAGCAATCAGCCCCAGCATTTT
TRBJ2-1	TRBV7-2	TRBD2	few	CATRRTSGSYNEQFF	TGTGCCACCCGTCGGACTAGCGGCTCCTACAATGAGCAGTTCTTC
TRBJ1-1	TRBV5-6	.	.	CASSFGAIQVSGTEAFF	TGTGCCAGCAGCTTTGGGGCCATACAGGTGTCTGGCACTGAAGCTTTCTTT
TRBJ1-4	TRBV18	.	.	CASSPPIEAKLFF	TGTGCCAGCTCACCACCGATAGAGGCAAAACTGTTTTTT
TRBJ1-3	TRBV5-5	.	.	CASSPTGRETGFSGNTIYF	TGTGCCAGCAGCCCCACGGGCCGCGAAACAGGCTTCTCTGGAAACACCATATATTTT
TRBJ2-2	TRBV7-2	TRBD1	few	CASSVTGGWTGELFF	TGTGCCAGCAGCGTAACAGGGGGCTGGACCGGGGAGCTGTTTTTT
TRBJ2-5	TRBV4-3	TRBD2	.	CASSLPPSGLQETQYF	TGCGCCAGCAGCCTCCCCCCTAGCGGGTTACAAGAGACCCAGTACTTC
TRBJ2-5	TRBV6-4	TRBD2	.	CASSDSTSGRAIGWETQYF	TGTGCCAGCAGTGACTCTACTAGCGGGAGGGCGATCGGATGGGAGACCCAGTACTTC
TRBJ2-3	TRBV30	TRBD2	.	CAWSRGLAGLGSGTDTQYF	TGTGCCTGGAGCAGGGGACTAGCGGGACTAGGATCCGGGACAGATACGCAGTATTTT
TRBJ2-2	TRBV11-3	.	.	CASSLQENTGELFF	TGTGCCAGCAGCTTACAGGAGAACACCGGGGAGCTGTTTTTT
TRBJ1-6	TRBV28	TRBD1	once	CASSKPGQGTSPLHF	TGTGCCAGCAGTAAGCCGGGACAGGGTACTTCACCCCTCCACTTT
TRBJ2-5	TRBV4-1	TRBD2	.	CASSQGLAGGPGETQYF	TGCGCCAGCAGCCAGGGACTAGCGGGAGGGCCGGGTGAGACCCAGTACTTC
TRBJ2-3	TRBV16	.	.	CASSPTVAGTDTQYF	TGTGCCAGCAGCCCTACGGTAGCGGGCACAGATACGCAGTATTTT
TRBJ1-1	TRBV5-1	.	.	CASSLGWEKYIGRDRGGVNTEAFF	TGCGCCAGCAGCTTAGGTTGGGAAAAGTATATCGGAAGGGACCGGGGGGGAGTTAACACTGAAGCTTTCTTT
TRBJ1-2	TRBV19	.	.	CASNFLGANYGYTF	TGTGCCAGTAACTTCCTCGGGGCTAACTATGGCTACACCTTC
TRBJ2-6	TRBV7-6	TRBD1	many	CASSPGTGLAGANVLTF	TGTGCCAGCAGCCCTGGGACAGGGCTAGCTGGGGCCAACGTCCTGACTTTC
TRBJ2-7	TRBV27	.	once	CASSLNSGTYEQYF	TGTGCCAGCAGTTTAAATAGCGGAACTTACGAGCAGTACTTC
TRBJ2-6	TRBV13	.	.	CASSFVSGANVLTF	TGTGCCAGCAGCTTCGTCTCTGGGGCCAACGTCCTGACTTTC
TRBJ2-5	TRBV27	TRBD2	once	CASRRAGGLETQYF	TGTGCCAGCCGCCGGGCGGGGGGATTAGAGACCCAGTACTTC
TRBJ2-2	TRBV7-8	.	.	CASSLVRHPNTGELFF	TGTGCCAGCAGCTTAGTGAGACACCCGAACACCGGGGAGCTGTTTTTT